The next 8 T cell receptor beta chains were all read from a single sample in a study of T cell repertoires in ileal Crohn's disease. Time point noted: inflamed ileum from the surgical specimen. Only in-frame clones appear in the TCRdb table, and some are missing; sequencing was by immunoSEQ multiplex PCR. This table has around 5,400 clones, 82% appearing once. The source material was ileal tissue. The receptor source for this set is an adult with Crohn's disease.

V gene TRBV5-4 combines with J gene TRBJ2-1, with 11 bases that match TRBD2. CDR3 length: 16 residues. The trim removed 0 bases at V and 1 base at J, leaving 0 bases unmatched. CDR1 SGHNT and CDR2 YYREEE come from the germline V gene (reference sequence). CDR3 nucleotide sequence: TGTGCCAGCAGCTTGGGACTAGCGGGGTCCTACAATGAGCAGTTCTTC. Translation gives CASSLGLAGSYNEQFF.

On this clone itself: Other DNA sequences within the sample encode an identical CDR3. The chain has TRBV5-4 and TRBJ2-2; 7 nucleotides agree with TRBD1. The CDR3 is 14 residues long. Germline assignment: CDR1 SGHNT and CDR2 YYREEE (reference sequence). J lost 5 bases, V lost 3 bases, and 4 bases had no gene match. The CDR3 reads CASSYYRGTGELFF. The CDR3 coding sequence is TGTGCCAGCAGCTACTACAGGGGAACCGGGGAGCTGTTTTTT.

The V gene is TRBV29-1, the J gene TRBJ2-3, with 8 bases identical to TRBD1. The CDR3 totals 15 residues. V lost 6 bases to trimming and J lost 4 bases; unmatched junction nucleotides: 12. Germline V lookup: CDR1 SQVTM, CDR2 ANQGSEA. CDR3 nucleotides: TGCAGCGTCGGGGCCGGGCAGGGGGCAGCAGATACGCAGTATTTT. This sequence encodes CSVGAGQGAADTQYF.

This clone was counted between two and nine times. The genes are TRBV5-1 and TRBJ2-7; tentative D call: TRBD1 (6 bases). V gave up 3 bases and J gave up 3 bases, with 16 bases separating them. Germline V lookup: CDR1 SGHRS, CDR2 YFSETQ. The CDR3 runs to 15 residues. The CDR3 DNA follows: TGCGCCAGCAGCTCTGGGGACACACTACACTACGAGCAGTACTTC. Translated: CASSSGDTLHYEQYF.

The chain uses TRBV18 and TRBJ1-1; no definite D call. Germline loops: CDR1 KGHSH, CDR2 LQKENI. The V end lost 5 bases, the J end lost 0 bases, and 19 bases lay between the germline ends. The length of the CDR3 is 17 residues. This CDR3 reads CASSVDAGPALNTEAFF. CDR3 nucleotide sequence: TGTGCCAGCTCAGTAGACGCAGGTCCTGCCTTGAACACTGAAGCTTTCTTT.

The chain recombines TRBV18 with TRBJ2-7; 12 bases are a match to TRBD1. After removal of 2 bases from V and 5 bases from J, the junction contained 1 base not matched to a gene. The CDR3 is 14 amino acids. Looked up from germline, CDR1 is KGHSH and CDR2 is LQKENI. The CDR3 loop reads CASSPGTGGDEQYF. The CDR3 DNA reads TGTGCCAGCTCACCAGGGACAGGGGGCGACGAGCAGTACTTC.

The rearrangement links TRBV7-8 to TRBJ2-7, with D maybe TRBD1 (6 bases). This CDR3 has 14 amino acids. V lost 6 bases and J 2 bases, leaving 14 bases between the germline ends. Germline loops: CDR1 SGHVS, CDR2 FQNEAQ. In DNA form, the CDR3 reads TGTGCCAGCAGTCCGGGACACCTCCCCTACGAGCAGTACTTC. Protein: CASSPGHLPYEQYF.

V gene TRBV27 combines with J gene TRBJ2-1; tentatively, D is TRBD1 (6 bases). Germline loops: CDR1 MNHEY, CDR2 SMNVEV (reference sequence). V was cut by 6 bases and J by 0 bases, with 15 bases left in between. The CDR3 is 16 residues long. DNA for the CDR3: TGTGCCAGCAGGGGGCTAACAGGGAGCTCCTACAATGAGCAGTTCTTC. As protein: CASRGLTGSSYNEQFF.